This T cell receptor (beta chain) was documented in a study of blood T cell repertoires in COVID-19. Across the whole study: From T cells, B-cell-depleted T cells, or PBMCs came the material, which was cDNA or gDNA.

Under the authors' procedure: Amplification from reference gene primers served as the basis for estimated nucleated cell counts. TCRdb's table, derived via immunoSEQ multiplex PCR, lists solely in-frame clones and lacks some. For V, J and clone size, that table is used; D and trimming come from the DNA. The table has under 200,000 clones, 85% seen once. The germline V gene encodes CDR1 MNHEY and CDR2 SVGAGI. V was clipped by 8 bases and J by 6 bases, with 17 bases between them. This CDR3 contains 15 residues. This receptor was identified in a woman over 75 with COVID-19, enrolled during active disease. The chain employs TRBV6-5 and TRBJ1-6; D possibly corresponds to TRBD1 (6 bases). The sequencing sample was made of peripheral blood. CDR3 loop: CASRDTLGGNSPLHF. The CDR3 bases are TGTGCCAGCCGGGACACCCTGGGCGGTAATTCACCCCTCCACTTT.